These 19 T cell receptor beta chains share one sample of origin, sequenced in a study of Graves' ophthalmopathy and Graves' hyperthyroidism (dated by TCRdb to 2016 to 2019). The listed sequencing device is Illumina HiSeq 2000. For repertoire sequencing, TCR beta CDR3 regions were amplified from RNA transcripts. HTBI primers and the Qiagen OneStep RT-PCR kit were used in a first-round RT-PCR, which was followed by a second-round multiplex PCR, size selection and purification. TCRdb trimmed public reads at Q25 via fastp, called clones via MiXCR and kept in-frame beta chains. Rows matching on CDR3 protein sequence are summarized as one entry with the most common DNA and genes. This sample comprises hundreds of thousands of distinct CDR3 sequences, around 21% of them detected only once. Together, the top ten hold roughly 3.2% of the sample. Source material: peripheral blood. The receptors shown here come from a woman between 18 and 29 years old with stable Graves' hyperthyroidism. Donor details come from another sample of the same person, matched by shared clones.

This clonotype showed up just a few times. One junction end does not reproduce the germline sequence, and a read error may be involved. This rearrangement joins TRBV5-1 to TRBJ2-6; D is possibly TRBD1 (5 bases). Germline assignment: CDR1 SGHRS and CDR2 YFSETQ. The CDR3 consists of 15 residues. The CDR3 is CASSFRGSGTNVLTF. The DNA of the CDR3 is TGCGCCAGCAGCTTTAGGGGCTCTGGGACCAACGTCCTGACTTTC.

The CDR3 DNA is TGCGCCAGCAGCCAAGAGGCCAGGGACCCTTGGCCGTACTTC. Translated, it gives CASSQEARDPWPYF. The chain carries TRBV4-1 and TRBJ2-7; the D gene could be TRBD1 or TRBD2 (5 bases each). Germline loops: CDR1 MGHRA, CDR2 YSYEKL. The CDR3 spans 14 residues. V was shortened by 0 bases and J by 12 bases, with 18 bases between the two germline ends.

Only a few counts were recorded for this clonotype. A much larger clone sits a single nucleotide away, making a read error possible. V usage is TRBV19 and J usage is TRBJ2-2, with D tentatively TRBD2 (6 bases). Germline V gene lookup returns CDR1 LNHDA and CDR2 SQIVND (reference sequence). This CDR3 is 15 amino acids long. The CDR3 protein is CASRTRGGSGGELCF. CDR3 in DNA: TGTGCCAGTAGGACCCGTGGCGGTTCTGGCGGGGAGCTGTGTTTT.

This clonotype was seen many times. The CDR3 spells CASSLVPGHKETQYF. DNA of the CDR3: TGTGCCAGCAGCTTAGTTCCGGGACATAAAGAGACCCAGTACTTC. This rearrangement joins TRBV7-8 to TRBJ2-5; tentative D call: TRBD1 (6 bases). Germline CDR1 SGHVS, CDR2 FQNEAQ. The CDR3 is 15 residues long. V dropped 1 base and J dropped 3 bases, with 12 bases sitting between them.

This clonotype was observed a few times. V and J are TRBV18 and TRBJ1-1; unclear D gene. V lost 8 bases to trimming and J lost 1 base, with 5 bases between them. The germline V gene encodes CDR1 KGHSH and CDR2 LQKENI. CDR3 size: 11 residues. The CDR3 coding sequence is TGTGCCAGCGCCCAGAACACTGAAGCTTTCTTT. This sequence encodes CASAQNTEAFF.

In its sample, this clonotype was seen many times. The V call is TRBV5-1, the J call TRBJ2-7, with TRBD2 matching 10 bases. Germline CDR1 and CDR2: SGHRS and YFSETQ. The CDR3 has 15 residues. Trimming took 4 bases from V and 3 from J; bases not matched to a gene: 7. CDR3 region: CASSKGTSAIYEQYF. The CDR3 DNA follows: TGCGCCAGCAGCAAAGGGACTAGCGCGATCTACGAGCAGTACTTC.

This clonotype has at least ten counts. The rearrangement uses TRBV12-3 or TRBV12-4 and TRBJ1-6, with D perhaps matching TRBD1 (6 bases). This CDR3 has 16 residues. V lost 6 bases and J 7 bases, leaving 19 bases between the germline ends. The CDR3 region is CASSRRGGAGNSPLHF. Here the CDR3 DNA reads TGTGCCAGCAGCCGGAGGGGGGGCGCGGGGAATTCACCCCTCCACTTT.

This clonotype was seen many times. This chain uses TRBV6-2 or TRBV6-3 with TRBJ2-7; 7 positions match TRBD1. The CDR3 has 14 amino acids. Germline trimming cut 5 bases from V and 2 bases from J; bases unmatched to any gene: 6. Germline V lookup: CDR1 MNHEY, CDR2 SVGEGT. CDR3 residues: CASSNGQETYEQYF. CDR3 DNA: TGTGCCAGCAGTAACGGACAGGAGACCTACGAGCAGTACTTC.

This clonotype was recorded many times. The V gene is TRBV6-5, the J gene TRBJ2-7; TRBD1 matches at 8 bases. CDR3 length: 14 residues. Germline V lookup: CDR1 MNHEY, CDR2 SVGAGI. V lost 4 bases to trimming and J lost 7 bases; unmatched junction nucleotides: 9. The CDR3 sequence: CASSLNRGVGEQYF. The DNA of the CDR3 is TGTGCCAGCAGTTTGAACAGGGGGGTAGGAGAGCAGTACTTC.

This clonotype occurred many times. The CDR3 bases are TGTGCCAGTGGGTCAGGGGGAACCTACGAGCAGTACTTC. Amino acids: CASGSGGTYEQYF. V usage is TRBV2 and J usage is TRBJ2-7; TRBD1 aligns across 7 bases. In germline, CDR1 is SNHLY, CDR2 FYNNEI. V gave up 9 bases and J gave up 2 bases; unmatched junction bases: 7. The CDR3 contains 13 residues.

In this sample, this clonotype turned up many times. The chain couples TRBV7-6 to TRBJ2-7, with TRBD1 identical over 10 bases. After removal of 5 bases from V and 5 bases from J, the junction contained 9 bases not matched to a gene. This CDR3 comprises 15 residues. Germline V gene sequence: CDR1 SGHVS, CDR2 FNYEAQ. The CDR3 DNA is TGTGCCAGCAGCCTCCTAGACAGGGGGCTAGACGAGCAGTACTTC. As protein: CASSLLDRGLDEQYF.

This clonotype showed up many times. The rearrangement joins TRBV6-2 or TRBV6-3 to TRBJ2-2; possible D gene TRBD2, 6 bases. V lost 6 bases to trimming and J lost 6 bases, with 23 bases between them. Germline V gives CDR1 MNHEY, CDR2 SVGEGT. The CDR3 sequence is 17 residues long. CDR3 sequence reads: CASSRISLTRRSGELFF. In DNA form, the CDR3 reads TGTGCCAGCAGCCGGATCAGTTTGACTAGGAGGTCCGGGGAGCTGTTTTTT.

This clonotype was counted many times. CDR3: CASSHRGSPVFEQYF. The CDR3 nucleotides read TGTGCCAGCAGTCACAGGGGGTCCCCAGTGTTCGAGCAGTACTTC. The chain has TRBV27 and TRBJ2-7; 8 bases fit TRBD1. The germline CDR1 and CDR2 sequences are MNHEY and SMNVEV (reference sequence). Unmatched junction bases numbered 12, after V lost 5 bases and J lost 6 bases. The CDR3 is made up of 15 amino acids.

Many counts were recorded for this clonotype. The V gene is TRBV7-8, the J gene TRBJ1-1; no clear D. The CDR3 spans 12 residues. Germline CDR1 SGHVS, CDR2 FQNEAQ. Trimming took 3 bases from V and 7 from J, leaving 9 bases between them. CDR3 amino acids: CASSLMAGEAFF. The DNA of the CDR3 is TGTGCCAGCAGCTTGATGGCGGGTGAAGCTTTCTTT.

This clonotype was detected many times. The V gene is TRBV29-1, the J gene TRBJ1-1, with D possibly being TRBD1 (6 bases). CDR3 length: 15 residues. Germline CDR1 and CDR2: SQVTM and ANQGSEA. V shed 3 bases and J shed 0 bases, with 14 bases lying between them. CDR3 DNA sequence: TGCAGCGTTGACGCGGGGGGCGATTTGAACACTGAAGCTTTCTTT. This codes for CSVDAGGDLNTEAFF.

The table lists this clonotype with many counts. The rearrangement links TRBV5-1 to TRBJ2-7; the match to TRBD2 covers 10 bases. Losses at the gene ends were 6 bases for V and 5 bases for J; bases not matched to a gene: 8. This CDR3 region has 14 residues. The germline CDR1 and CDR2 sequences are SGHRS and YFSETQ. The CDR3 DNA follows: TGCGCCAGCACCAAGGGTGGGACTAGCGACGAGCAGTACTTC. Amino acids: CASTKGGTSDEQYF.

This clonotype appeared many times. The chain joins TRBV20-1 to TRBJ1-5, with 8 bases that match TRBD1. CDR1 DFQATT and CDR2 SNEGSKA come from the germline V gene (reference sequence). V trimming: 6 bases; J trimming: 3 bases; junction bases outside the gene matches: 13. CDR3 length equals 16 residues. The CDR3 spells CSASPGTGLYNQPQHF. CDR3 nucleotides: TGCAGTGCGAGTCCCGGGACAGGCCTTTACAATCAGCCCCAGCATTTT.

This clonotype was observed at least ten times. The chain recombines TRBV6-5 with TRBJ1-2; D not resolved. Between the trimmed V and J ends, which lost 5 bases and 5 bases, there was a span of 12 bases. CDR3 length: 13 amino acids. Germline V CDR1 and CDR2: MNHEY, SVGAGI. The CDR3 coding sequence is TGTGCCAGCAGTATGGACGGGGATTATGGCTACACCTTC. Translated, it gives CASSMDGDYGYTF.

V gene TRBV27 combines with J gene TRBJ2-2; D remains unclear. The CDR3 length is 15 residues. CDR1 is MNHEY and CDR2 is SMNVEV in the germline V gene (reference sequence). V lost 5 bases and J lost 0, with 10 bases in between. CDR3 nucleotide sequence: TGTGCCAGCAGTCTAAATTACCCGAACACCGGGGAGCTGTTTTTT. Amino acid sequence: CASSLNYPNTGELFF.